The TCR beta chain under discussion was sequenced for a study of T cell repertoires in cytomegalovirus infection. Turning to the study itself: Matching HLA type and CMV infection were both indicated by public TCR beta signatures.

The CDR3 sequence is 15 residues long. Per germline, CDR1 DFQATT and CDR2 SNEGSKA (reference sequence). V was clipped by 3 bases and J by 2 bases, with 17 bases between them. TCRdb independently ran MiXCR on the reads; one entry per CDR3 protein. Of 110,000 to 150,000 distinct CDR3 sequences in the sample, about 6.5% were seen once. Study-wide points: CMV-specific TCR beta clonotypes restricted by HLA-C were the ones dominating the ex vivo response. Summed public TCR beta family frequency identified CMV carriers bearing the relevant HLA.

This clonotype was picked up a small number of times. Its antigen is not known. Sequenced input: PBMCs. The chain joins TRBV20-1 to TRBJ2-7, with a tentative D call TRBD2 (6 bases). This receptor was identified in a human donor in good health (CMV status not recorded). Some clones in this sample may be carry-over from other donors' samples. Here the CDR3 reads CSARDLLGSPYEQYF. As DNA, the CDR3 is TGCAGTGCTAGGGACCTTCTCGGGAGCCCCTACGAGCAGTACTTC.